This passage covers 2 T cell receptor beta chains from one sample sequenced in a study of shared clonotypes between healthy human individuals. CD45RO-negative, CCR7-selected cells formed the naive CD8 fraction, which excluded terminally differentiated effector memory CD45RA+ cells. Sequencing used immunoSEQ multiplex PCR; TCRdb keeps in-frame clones, though not all of them. Here the sample spans roughly 1,800,000 clones, about 95% being singletons. Sequencing was done on a sample of naive CD8+ T cells sorted from blood. The receptor set was obtained from a man aged 18 to 35 in good health.

The J gene is TRBJ2-2, the V gene TRBV27, with TRBD2 matching 13 bases. Germline assignment: CDR1 MNHEY and CDR2 SMNVEV (reference sequence). The CDR3 spans 15 residues. Unmatched junction bases numbered 5, after V lost 4 bases and J lost 9 bases. Here the CDR3 reads CASSWTSGSVWELFF. Written as DNA, the CDR3 is TGTGCCAGCAGTTGGACTAGCGGGAGCGTCTGGGAGCTGTTTTTT.

The DNA of the CDR3 is TGTGCCAGCAGTGGACAGGGCGGTGGCTACACCTTC. This codes for CASSGQGGGYTF. This chain joins TRBV7-8 and TRBJ1-2; 8 bases align to TRBD1. Germline CDR1 is SGHVS and CDR2 is FQNEAQ. The V and J ends lost 6 bases and 7 bases, in that order; junction bases with no gene match: 4. CDR3 size: 12 residues.